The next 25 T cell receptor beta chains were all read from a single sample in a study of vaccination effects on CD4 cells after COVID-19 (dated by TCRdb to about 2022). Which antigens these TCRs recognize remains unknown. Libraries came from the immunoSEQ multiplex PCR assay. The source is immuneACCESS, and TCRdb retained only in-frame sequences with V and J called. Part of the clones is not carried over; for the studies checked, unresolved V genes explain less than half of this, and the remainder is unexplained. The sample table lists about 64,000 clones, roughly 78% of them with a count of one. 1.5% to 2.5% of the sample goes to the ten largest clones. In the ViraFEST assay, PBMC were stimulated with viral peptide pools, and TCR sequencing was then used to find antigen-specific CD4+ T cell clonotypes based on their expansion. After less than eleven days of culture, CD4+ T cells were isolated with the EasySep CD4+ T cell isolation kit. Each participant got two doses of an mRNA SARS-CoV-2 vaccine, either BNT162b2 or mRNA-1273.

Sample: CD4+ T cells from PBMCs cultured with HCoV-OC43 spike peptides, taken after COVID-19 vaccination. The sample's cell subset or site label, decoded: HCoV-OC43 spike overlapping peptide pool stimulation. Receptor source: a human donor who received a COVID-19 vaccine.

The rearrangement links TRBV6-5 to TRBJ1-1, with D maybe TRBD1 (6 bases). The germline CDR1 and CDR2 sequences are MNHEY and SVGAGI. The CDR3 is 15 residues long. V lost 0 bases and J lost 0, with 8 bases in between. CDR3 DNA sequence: TGTGCCAGCAGTTACTCGGGGGCTGTGAACACTGAAGCTTTCTTT. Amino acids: CASSYSGAVNTEAFF.

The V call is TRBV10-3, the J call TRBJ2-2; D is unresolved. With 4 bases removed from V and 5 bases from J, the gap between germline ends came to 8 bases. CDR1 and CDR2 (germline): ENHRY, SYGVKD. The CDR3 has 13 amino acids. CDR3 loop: CAISGMGTGELFF. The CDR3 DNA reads TGTGCCATCAGTGGAATGGGGACCGGGGAGCTGTTTTTT.

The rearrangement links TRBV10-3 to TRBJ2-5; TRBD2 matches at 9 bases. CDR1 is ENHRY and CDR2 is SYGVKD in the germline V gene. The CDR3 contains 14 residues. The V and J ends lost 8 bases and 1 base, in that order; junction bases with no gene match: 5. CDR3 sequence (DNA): TGTGCCATCGGGGCTAGCGGGGTCCAAGAGACCCAGTACTTC. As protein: CAIGASGVQETQYF.

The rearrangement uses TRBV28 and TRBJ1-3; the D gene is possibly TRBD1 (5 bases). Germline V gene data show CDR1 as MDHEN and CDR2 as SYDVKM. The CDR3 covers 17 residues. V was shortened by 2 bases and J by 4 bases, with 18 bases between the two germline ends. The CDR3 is CASSLAGGFSSGNTIYF. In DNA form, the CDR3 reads TGTGCCAGCAGTTTAGCCGGGGGGTTCAGCTCAGGAAACACCATATATTTT.

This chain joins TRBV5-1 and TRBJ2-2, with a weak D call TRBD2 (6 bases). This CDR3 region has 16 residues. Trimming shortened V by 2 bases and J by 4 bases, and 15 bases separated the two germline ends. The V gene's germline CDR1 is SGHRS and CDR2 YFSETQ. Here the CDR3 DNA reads TGCGCCAGCAGCTTCGAGGGAATAGCGGCCACCGGGGAGCTGTTTTTT. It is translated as CASSFEGIAATGELFF.

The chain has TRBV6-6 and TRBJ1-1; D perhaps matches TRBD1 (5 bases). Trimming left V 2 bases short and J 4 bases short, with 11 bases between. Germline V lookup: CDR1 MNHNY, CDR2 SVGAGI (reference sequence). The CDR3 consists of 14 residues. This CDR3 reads CASSYGRGATEAFF. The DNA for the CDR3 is TGTGCCAGCAGTTACGGCCGAGGGGCCACTGAAGCTTTCTTT.

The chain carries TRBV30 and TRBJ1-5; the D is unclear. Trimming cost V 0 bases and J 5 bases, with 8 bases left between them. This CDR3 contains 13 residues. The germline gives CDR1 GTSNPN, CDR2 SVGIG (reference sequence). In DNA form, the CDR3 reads TGTGCCTGGAGTGTACATGGAGATCAGCCCCAGCATTTT. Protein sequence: CAWSVHGDQPQHF.

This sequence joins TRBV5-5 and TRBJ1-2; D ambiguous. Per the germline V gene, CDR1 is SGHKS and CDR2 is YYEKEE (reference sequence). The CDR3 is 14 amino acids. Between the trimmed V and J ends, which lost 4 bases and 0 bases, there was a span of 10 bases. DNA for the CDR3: TGTGCCAGCAGCGCAGGACCTCCTAACTATGGCTACACCTTC. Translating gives CASSAGPPNYGYTF.

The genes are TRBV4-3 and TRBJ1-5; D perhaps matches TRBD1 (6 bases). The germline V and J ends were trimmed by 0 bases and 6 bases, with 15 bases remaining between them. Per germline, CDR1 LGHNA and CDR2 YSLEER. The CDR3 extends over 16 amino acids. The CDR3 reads CASSQEISQGGQPQHF. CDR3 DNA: TGCGCCAGCAGCCAAGAAATTTCACAGGGAGGTCAGCCCCAGCATTTT.

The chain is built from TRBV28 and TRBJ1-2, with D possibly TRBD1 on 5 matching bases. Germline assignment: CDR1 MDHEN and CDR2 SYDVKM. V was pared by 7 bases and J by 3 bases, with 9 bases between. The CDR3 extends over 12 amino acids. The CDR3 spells CASIQGDYGYTF. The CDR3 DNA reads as TGTGCCAGCATCCAGGGAGACTATGGCTACACCTTC.

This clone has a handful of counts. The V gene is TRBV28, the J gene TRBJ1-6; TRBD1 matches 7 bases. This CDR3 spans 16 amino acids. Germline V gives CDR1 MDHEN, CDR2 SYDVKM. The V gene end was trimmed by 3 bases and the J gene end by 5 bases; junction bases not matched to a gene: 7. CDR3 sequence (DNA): TGTGCCAGCAGTTTCGGGACAGTTAGGAATAATTCACCCCTCCACTTT. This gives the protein CASSFGTVRNNSPLHF.

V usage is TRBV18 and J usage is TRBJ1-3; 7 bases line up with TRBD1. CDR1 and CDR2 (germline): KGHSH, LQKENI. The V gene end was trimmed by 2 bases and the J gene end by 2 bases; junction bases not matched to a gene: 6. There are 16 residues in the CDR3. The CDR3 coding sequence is TGTGCCAGCTCACCAATGGGCAGGGGGACTGGAAACACCATATATTTT. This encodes CASSPMGRGTGNTIYF.

The CDR3 DNA follows: TGTGCCAGCAGCTCGAGCGGGGGGTTTTATGAGCAGTTCTTC. Protein sequence: CASSSSGGFYEQFF. The J gene is TRBJ2-1, the V gene TRBV7-2; 9 positions agree with TRBD2. Germline trimming cut 4 bases from V and 8 bases from J; bases unmatched to any gene: 6. The CDR3 is made up of 14 amino acids. CDR1 SGHTA and CDR2 FQGNSA come from the germline V gene.

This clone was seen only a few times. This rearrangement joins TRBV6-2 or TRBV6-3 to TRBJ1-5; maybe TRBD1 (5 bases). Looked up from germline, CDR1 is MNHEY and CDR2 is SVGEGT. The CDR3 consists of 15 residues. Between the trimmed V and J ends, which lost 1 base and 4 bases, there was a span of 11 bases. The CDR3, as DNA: TGTGCCAGCAGTTACTATTTCGGGGGGAATCAGCCCCAGCATTTT. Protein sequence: CASSYYFGGNQPQHF.

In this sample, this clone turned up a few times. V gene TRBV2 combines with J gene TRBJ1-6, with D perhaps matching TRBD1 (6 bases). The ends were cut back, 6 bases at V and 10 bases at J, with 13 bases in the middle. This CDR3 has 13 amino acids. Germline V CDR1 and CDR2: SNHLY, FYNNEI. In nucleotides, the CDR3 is TGTGCCAGCAGCGGTCAGGGGAAATCACCCCTCCACTTT. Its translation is CASSGQGKSPLHF. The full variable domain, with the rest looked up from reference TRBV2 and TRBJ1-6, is EPEVTQTPSHQVTQMGQEVILRCVPISNHLYFYWYRQILGQKVEFLVSFYNNEISEKSEIFDDQFSVERPDGSNFTLKIRSTKLEDSAMYFCASSGQGKSPLHFGNGTRLTVT.

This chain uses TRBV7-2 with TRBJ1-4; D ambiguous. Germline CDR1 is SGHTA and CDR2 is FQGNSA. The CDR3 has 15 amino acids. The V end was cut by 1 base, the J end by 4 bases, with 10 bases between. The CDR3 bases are TGTGCCAGCAGCTTAGTGGCGGGTTTTAATGAAAAACTGTTTTTT. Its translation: CASSLVAGFNEKLFF.

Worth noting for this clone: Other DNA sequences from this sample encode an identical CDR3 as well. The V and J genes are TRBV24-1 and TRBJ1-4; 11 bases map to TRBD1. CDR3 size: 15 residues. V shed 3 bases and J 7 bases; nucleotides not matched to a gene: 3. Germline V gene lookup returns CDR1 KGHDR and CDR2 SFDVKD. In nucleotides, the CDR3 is TGTGCCACCAGTGATCCGGGACAGGGGGGTGAAAAACTGTTTTTT. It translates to CATSDPGQGGEKLFF.

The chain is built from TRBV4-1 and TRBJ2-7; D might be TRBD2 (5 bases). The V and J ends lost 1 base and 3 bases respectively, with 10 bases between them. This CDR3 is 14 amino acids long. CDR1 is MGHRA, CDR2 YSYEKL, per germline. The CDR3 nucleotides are TGCGCCAGCAGCCAAGCGCCGGGGATCTACGAGCAGTACGTC. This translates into CASSQAPGIYEQYV.

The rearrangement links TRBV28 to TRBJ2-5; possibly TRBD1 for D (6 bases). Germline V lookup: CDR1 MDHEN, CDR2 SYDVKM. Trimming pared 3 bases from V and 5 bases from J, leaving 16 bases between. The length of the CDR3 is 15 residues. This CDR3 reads CASSFRQDFMETQYF. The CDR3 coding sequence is TGTGCCAGCAGTTTCCGACAGGACTTCATGGAGACCCAGTACTTC.

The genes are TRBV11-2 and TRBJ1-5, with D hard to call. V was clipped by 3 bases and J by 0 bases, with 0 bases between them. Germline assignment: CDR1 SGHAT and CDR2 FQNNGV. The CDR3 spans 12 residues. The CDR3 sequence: CASSFSNQPQHF. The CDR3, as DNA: TGTGCCAGCAGCTTTAGCAATCAGCCCCAGCATTTT.

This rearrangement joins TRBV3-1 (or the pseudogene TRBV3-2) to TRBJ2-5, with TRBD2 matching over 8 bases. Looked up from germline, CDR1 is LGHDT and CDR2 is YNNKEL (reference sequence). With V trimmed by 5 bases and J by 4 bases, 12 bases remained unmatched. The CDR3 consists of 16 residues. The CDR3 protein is CASSITGGALGETQYF. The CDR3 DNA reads TGTGCCAGCAGCATTACCGGGGGGGCCCTTGGAGAGACCCAGTACTTC.

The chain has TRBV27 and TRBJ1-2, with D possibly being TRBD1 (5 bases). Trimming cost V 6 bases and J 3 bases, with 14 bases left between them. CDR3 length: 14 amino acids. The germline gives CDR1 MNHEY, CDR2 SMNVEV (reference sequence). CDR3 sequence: CASRMDTSYYGYTF. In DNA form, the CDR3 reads TGTGCCAGCAGAATGGACACGTCTTACTATGGCTACACCTTC.

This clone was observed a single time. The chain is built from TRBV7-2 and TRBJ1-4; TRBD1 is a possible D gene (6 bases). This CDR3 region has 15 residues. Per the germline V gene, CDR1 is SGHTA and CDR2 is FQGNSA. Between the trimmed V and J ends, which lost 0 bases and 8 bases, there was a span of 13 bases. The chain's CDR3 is CASSLALGAGEKLFF. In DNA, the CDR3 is TGTGCCAGCAGCTTAGCGCTGGGGGCCGGGGAAAAACTGTTTTTT. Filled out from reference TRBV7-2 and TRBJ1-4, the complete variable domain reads GAGVSQSPSNKVTEKGKDVELRCDPISGHTALYWYRQSLGQGLEFLIYFQGNSAPDKSGLPSDRFSAERTGGSVSTLTIQRTQQEDSAVYLCASSLALGAGEKLFFGSGTQLSVL.

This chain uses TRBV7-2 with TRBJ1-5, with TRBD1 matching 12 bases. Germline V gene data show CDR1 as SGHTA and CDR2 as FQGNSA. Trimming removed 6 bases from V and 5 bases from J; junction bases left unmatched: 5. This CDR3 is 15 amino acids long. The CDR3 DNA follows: TGTGCCAGCAGTCAGGGGACAGGGGGCGATCAGCCCCAGCATTTT. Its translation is CASSQGTGGDQPQHF.

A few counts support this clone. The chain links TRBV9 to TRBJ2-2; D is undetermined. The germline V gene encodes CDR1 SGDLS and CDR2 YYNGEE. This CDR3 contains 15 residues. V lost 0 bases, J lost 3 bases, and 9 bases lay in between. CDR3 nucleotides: TGTGCCAGCAGCGTAGAGATCGCAGACACCGGGGAGCTGTTTTTT. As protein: CASSVEIADTGELFF.